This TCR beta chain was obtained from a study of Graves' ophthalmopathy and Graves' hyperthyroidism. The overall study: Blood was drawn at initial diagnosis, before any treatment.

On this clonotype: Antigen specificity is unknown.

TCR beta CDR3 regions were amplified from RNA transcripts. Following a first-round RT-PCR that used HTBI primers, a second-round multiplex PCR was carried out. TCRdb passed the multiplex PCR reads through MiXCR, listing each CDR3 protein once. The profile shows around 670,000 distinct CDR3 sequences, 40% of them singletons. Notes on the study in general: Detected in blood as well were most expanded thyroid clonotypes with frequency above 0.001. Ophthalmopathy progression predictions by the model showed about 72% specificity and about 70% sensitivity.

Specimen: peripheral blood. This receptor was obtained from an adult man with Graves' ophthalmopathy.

The chain's CDR3 is CAISESAGGGEQFF. CDR3 nucleotides: TGTGCCATCAGTGAGTCAGCGGGAGGCGGTGAGCAGTTCTTC. V usage is TRBV10-3 and J usage is TRBJ2-1; 9 bases are a match to TRBD2. V dropped 0 bases and J dropped 9; count of bases not matched to a gene: 3. Germline lookup yields CDR1 ENHRY and CDR2 SYGVKD. There are 14 residues in the CDR3.